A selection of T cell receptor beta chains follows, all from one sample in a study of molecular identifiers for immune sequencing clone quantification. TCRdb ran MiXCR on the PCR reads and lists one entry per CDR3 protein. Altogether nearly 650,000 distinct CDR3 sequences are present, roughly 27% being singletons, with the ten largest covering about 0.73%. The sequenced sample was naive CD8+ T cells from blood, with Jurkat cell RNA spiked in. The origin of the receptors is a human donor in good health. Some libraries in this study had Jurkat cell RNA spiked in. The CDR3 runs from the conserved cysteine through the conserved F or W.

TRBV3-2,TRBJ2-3,CASIQTRRELHTDTQYF
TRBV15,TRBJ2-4,CATSGRDGSKNIQYF
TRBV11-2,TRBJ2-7,CASSLSTGTRAYEQYF
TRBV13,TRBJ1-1,CASSPRQAGAMNTEAFF
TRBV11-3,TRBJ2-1,CASSVAGAYNEQFF
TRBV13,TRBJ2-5,CASSLRGDNKETQYF
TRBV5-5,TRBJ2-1,CASSLFLAGGVNEQFF
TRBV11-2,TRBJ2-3,CASSLISGAPDTQYF
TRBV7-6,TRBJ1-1,CATSRYSSSETEEGTEAFF
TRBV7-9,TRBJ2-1,CASSFPPTGEYNEQFF
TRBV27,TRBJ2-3,CASSFQSSGADTQYF
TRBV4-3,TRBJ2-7,CASSQDRNQAYEQYF
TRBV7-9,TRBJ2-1,CASSLVVVSGSYNAQFF
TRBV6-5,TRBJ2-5,CASTGQGSPQETQYF
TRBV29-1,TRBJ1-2,CSVEGYMGMGYGYTF
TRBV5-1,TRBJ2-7,CASSLGTARKSYEQYF
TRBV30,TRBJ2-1,CAWSVVFNEQFF
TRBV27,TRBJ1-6,CASSLGQWSPLHF
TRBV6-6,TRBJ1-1,CASSGTAEAFF
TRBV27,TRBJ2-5,CASSLFTGAETQYF
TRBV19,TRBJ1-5,CASSIGRLNSNQPQHF
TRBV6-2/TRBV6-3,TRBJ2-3,CASSPGDGSADTQYF
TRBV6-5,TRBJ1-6,CASRTMGSYNSPLHF
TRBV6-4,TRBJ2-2,CASSDPRQGAKTGELFF
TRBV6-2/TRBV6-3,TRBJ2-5,CASSYSRDWSVEQETRYF
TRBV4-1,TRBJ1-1,CASSQEWRNTEAFF
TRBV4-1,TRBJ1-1,CASSQDGGIEAFF
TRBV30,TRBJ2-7,CAWSTQAYEQYF
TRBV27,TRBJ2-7,CASSDRGIYEQYF
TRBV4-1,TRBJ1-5,CASSQVEQRNQPQHF